Following are 9 T cell receptor beta chains from one sample sequenced in a study of blood T cells in healthy people across ages (dated by TCRdb to 2014 to 2015). The method behind the library was 5' RACE. Sequencer: Illumina HiSeq 2500. A second PCR of roughly 6 to 11 cycles was run with a J-beta primer mix and a sample-barcoded 5' primer. The public reads were reprocessed in TCRdb via fastp at Q25 and MiXCR, keeping in-frame beta chains. Every CDR3 protein is listed once, alongside the most common genes and DNA of its rows. In this sample the table shows around 1.7 million distinct CDR3 sequences, under 30% of which occur a single time. Approximately 7.7% of the sample belongs to the ten largest clones. The sequenced sample consisted of blood. The source is a woman in her 30s in good health.

The chain couples TRBV27 to TRBJ1-3, with 7 bases identical to TRBD1. The CDR3 covers 17 residues. J lost 0 bases, V lost 5 bases, and 10 bases had no gene match. Germline CDR1 and CDR2: MNHEY and SMNVEV (reference sequence). CDR3 sequence (DNA): TGTGCCAGCAGTACTCGTCCCGGGACAGCCTCTGGAAACACCATATATTTT. This codes for CASSTRPGTASGNTIYF.

CDR3 sequence reads: CASSSAWPYEQYF. CDR3 coding DNA: TGTGCCAGCAGCTCGGCCTGGCCCTACGAGCAGTACTTC. The V call is TRBV7-2, the J call TRBJ2-7; D is ambiguous. In germline, CDR1 is SGHTA, CDR2 FQGNSA. Trimming cost V 4 bases and J 2 bases, with 9 bases left between them. The CDR3 runs 13 residues.

This clonotype was seen ten or more times. This chain joins TRBV6-2 or TRBV6-3 and TRBJ2-7; 10 bases line up with TRBD1. Trimming took 10 bases from V and 6 from J; bases not matched to a gene: 9. This CDR3 region has 13 residues. CDR1 and CDR2 from the germline V gene are MNHEY and SVGEGT. This CDR3 is CAISGTGASEQYF. In DNA form, the CDR3 reads TGTGCCATTTCCGGGACAGGGGCCTCCGAGCAGTACTTC.

This clonotype has only one observation. The chain links TRBV4-2 to TRBJ2-7; D is unclear. The J call may be wrong; the DNA end is better matched by TRBJ2-5. The CDR3 spans 11 residues. Germline V gene data show CDR1 as LGHNA and CDR2 as YNFKEQ. CDR3 in amino acids: CAGGERETQYF. The CDR3 DNA reads TGTGCTGGTGGCGAGAGGGAGACCCAGTACTTC.

In the case of this clonotype: A much larger clone is a single base away; this may be a read error. This chain connects TRBV15 to TRBJ2-7; D gene unclear. Germline values: CDR1 LNHNV, CDR2 YYDKDF (reference sequence). The CDR3 runs to 12 residues. The CDR3 sequence: CATSRNSYERYF. As DNA, the CDR3 is TGTGCCACGTCCCGCAATTCCTACGAGCGGTACTTC.

This clonotype was observed a few times. V usage is TRBV7-3 and J usage is TRBJ2-1; D gene uncertain. Germline V gene lookup returns CDR1 SGHTA and CDR2 FQGTGA. The CDR3 extends over 16 amino acids. V gave up 1 base and J gave up 0 bases, with 10 bases separating them. DNA of the CDR3: TGTGCCAGCAGCTTAATGGCCGGAGCCTCCTACAATGAGCAGTTCTTC. Translation: CASSLMAGASYNEQFF.

This clonotype was recorded once. Lacking the conserved final phenylalanine or tryptophan, this CDR3 likely reflects a read error. This sequence joins TRBV6-2 or TRBV6-3 and TRBJ1-2; 7 nucleotides match TRBD1. Germline CDR1 is MNHEY and CDR2 is SVGEGT. Germline trimming cut 6 bases from V and 2 bases from J; bases unmatched to any gene: 3. This CDR3 has 13 residues. The CDR3: CASSRGQNYGYTC. The CDR3 region has the DNA TGTGCCAGCAGCAGGGGACAGAACTATGGCTACACCTGC.

The V call is TRBV7-9, the J call TRBJ2-7; 7 bases agree with TRBD2. The CDR3 totals 15 residues. The germline CDR1 and CDR2 sequences are SEHNR and FQNEAQ (reference sequence). The ends lost 8 bases at V and 0 bases at J; junction bases unmatched: 10. CDR3 protein: CASGSTSPSSYEQYF. In nucleotides, the CDR3 is TGTGCCAGCGGCTCGACTAGCCCAAGCTCCTACGAGCAGTACTTC.

This clonotype occurred many times. The gene calls are TRBV12-3 or TRBV12-4 and TRBJ1-2; tentatively, D is TRBD1 (5 bases). V was cut by 6 bases and J by 3 bases, with 14 bases left in between. The CDR3 is 14 amino acids. CDR3 sequence: CASRPGGVDYGYTF. The CDR3 nucleotides are TGTGCCAGCAGGCCCGGGGGTGTGGACTATGGCTACACCTTC.